This T cell receptor beta chain was obtained from a study of CD8+CD57+ T cells in acquired aplastic anemia. On the study more broadly: Sequencing produced an average of about 11 million reads per healthy donor for CD4+ cells. Study-wide findings and caveats: Controls and patients did not differ significantly in CD8+ Simpson's diversity. Roughly 30 sequences, all CD8+ CDR3, were shared between patients and controls.

As to this clonotype: Its target is not known. Its ends do not fully match the called genes, so a read error is possible.

The template for TCR beta VDJ and CDR3 sequence profiling was genomic DNA. Via MiXCR, TCRdb re-called the reads, giving one row per CDR3 protein. In the table there are hundreds of thousands of distinct CDR3 sequences, 65% to 80% of which are singletons. The germline CDR1 and CDR2 sequences are WNHNN and SYGVQD (reference sequence). The CDR3 is 14 amino acids. The chain recombines TRBV10-1 with TRBJ1-1, with unresolved D. Material: sorted CD4+, CD8+, or CD8+CD57+ T cells (not recorded which) from PBMCs. This receptor was taken from a human donor in good health, serving as a control. In nucleotides, the CDR3 is TGCGCCAGCGGTGAAGAAGTAGGAAACACTCACGCTATCTTT. Its translation: CASGEEVGNTHAIF.